This T cell receptor (beta chain) was obtained from a study of control samples from healthy donors and cancer patients. Per germline, CDR1 MNHNS and CDR2 SASEGT. The CDR3 runs 19 residues. V shed 3 bases and J 6 bases; nucleotides not matched to a gene: 15. TCRdb's table, derived via immunoSEQ multiplex PCR, lists solely in-frame clones and lacks some. The data contain 150,000 or so clones, over 80% of them seen just once; the ten biggest clones take up 2.1%. The chain joins TRBV6-1 to TRBJ1-5; TRBD1 aligns across 12 bases. The origin of this receptor is a woman aged 45-59 years in good health. Sequenced sample: blood. The CDR3 bases are TGTGCCAGCAGTGAGAGCACCGCTCTGGGGACAGGGGGCGGTCAGCCCCAGCATTTT. Translation: CASSESTALGTGGGQPQHF.